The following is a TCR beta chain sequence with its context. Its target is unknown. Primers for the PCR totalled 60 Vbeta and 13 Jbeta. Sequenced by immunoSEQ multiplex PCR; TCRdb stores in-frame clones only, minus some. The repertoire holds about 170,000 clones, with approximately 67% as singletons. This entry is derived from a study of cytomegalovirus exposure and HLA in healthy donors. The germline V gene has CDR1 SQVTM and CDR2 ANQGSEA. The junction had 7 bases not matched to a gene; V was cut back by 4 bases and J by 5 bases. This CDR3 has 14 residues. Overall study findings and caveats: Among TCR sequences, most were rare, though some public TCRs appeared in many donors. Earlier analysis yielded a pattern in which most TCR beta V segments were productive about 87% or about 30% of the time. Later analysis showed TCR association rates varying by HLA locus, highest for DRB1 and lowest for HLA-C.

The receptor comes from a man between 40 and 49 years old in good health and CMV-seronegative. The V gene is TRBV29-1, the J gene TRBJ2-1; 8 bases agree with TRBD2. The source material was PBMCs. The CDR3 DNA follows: TGCAGCGTTGGAATCGCGGGGGGAAACAATGAGCAGTTCTTC. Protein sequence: CSVGIAGGNNEQFF.